The 2 T cell receptor beta chains listed next were all sequenced from one sample in a study of T cells in Graves' hyperthyroidism and ophthalmopathy. RNA transcripts gave rise to amplified TCR beta CDR3 regions. HTBI primers were employed in a first-round RT-PCR of the TCR CDR3. TCRdb ran MiXCR on the multiplex PCR reads and lists one entry per CDR3 protein. The repertoire holds roughly 380,000 distinct CDR3 sequences, with less than 15% as singletons. The sample consisted of blood. The source of these receptors is a man younger than 40 with Graves' hyperthyroidism that later progressed to Graves' ophthalmopathy.

The chain combines TRBV6-1 with TRBJ1-5; D is unresolved. The CDR3 spans 12 residues. Germline V gene sequence: CDR1 MNHNS, CDR2 SASEGT. V shed 3 bases and J shed 7 bases, with 7 bases lying between them. DNA for the CDR3: TGTGCCAGCAGTGACCCAAGGCAGCCCCAGCATTTT. It encodes CASSDPRQPQHF.

The chain joins TRBV4-1 to TRBJ2-7, with D unresolved. Trimming shortened V by 1 base and J by 0 bases, and 10 bases separated the two germline ends. Germline loops: CDR1 MGHRA, CDR2 YSYEKL. The CDR3 loop spans 15 amino acids. The CDR3 loop is CASSQVWVSSYEQYF. CDR3 DNA sequence: TGCGCCAGCAGCCAAGTTTGGGTCAGCTCCTACGAGCAGTACTTC.